This T cell receptor beta chain was found in a study of T cell repertoires in cytomegalovirus infection. Background on the study: Based on public TCR beta signatures, there were indications of CMV infection and of a matching HLA type. Study results and caveats: HLA-C-restricted CMV clonotypes gave the most frequent clonotype in two of eight donors. Carriers of CMV plus the relevant HLA were identified by cumulative public TCR beta family frequency.

The sample holds many counts of this clonotype. Its cognate antigen is unknown. The CDR3 consists of 12 residues. Trimming cost V 5 bases and J 5 bases, with 9 bases left between them. One entry per CDR3 protein, called by TCRdb with MiXCR from the reads. The data contain roughly 230,000 distinct CDR3 sequences, approximately 24% of them seen just once; the ten biggest clones take up 15% to 20%. The chain has TRBV12-3 or TRBV12-4 and TRBJ1-1, with D perhaps TRBD1 (5 bases). The sequence was obtained from a human donor in good health (CMV status not recorded). Some clones in this sample may be carry-over from other donors' samples. Sequencing was done on a sample of CD8+ T cells from PBMCs. The CDR3 is CASSERGTEAFF. The CDR3, as DNA: TGTGCCAGCAGTGAGCGGGGGACTGAAGCTTTCTTT.